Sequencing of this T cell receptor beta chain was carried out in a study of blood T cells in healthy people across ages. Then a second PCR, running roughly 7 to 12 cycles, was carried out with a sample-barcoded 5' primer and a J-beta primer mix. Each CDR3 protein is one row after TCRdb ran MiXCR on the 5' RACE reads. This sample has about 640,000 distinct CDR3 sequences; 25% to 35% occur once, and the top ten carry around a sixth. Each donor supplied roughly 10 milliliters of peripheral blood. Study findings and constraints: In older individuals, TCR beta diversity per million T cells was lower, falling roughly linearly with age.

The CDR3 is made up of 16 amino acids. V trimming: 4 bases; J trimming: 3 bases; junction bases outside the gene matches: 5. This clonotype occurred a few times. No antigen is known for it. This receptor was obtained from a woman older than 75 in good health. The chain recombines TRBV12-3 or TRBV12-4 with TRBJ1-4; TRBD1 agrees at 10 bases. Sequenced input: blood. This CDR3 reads CASSSRTGGANEKLFF. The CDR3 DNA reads TGTGCCAGCAGTTCCAGGACAGGGGGTGCTAATGAAAAACTGTTTTTT.